Only a few counts were recorded for the clone carrying this TCR beta chain. Its specificity is unknown. This sample was included in a study of CD8+ T cells in alopecia areata. The V gene lost 3 bases and the J gene lost 7 bases, with 16 bases spanning the gap. There are 16 residues in the CDR3. Germline-derived CDR1 and CDR2 are SGHTA and FQGNSA. Treatment of the sample: oral pan-JAK inhibitor, 5-10 mg twice daily. From alopecia areata patients, lesional scalp punch biopsies and peripheral blood were collected. PBMCs were stained for CD3, CD4 and CD8, and CD4+ and CD8+ T cells were sorted. Extracted RNA was reverse transcribed, and the resulting cDNA served as sequencing template. TCRdb's table, derived via immunoSEQ multiplex PCR, lists solely in-frame clones and lacks some. The data show around 290,000 clones, with nearly 60% seen just once and under 2% held by the top ten. Study results and limitations: The presence of one nonresponder keeps the tie between baseline CD8+ expansion and response uncertain.

The TCR comes from a human donor with alopecia areata. Source: CD4+ T cells sorted from blood, taken at week 24, from a patient treated with tofacitinib. J is TRBJ1-6 and V is TRBV7-2, with a tentative D call TRBD1 (5 bases). CDR3 coding DNA: TGTGCCAGCAGCTTGCAGGGAAGGGTAGGGAATTCACCCCTCCACTTT. Translated, it gives CASSLQGRVGNSPLHF.